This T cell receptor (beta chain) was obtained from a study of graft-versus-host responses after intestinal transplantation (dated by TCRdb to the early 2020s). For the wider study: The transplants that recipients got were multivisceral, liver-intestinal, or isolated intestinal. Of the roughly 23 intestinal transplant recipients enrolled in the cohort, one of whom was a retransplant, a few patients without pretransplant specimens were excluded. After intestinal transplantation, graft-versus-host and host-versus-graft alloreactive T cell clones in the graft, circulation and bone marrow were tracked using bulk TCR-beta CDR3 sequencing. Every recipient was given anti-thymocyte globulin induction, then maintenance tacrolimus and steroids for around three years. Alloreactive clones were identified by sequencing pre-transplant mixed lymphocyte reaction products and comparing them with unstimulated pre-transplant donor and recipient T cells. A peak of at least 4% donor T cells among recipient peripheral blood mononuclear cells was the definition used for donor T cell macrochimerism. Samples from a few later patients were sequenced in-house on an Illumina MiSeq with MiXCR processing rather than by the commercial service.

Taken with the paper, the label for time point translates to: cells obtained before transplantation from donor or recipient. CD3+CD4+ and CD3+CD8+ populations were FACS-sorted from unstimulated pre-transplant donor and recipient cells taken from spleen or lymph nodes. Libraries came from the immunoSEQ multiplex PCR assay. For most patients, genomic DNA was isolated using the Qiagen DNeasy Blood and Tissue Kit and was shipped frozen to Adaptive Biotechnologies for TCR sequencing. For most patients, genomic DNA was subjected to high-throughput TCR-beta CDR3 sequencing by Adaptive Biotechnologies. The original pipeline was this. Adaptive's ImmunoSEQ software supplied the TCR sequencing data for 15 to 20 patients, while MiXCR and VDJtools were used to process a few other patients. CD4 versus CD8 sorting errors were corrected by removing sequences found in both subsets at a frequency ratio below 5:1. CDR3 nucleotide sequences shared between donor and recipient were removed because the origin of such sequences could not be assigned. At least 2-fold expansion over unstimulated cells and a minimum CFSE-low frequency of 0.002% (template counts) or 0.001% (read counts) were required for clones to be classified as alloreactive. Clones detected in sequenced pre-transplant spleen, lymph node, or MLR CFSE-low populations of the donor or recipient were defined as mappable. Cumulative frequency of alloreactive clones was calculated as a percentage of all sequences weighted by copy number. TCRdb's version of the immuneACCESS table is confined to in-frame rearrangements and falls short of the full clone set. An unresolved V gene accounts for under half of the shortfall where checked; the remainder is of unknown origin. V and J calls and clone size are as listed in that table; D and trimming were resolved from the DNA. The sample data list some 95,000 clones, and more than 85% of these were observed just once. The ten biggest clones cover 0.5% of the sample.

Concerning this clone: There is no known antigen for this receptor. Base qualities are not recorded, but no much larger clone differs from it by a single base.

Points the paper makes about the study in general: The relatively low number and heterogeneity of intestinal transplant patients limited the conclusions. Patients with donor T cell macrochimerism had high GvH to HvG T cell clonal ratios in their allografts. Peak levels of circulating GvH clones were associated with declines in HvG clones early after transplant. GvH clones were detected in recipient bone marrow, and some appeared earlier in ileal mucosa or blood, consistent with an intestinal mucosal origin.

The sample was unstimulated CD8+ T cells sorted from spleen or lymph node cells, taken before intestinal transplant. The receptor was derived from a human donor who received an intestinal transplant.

In nucleotides, the sequence is TGTGCCAGCAGCTCCGGACAGGGTGGCGGCTACACCTTC. Its protein reads: CASSSGQGGGYTF. The chain couples TRBV11-2 to TRBJ1-2, with 8 bases aligning to TRBD1. Trimming accounts for 4 bases at V and 8 bases at J, while the number of junction bases matched to no gene is 6. Spanning cysteine to phenylalanine, the CDR3 consists of 13 amino acids. CDR3 DNA only is kept here, 39 bases in frame from base 1. The germline V gene gives CDR1 as SGHAT and CDR2 as FQNNGV.